What follows are 16 T cell receptor beta chains derived from one specimen sequenced in a study of cytomegalovirus exposure and HLA in healthy donors. The PCR was carried out with 60 Vbeta primers and 13 Jbeta primers. The table came from immunoSEQ multiplex PCR; TCRdb's copy has only in-frame clones and leaves some out. The data show roughly 150,000 clones, more than 60% seen once. Sequenced input: PBMCs. These receptors originate from a man aged 40-50 years in good health and CMV-seropositive.

The chain is built from TRBV7-9 and TRBJ2-1, with 8 bases identical to TRBD2. Unmatched junction bases numbered 6, after V lost 1 base and J lost 1 base. The CDR3 extends over 17 amino acids. Looked up from germline, CDR1 is SEHNR and CDR2 is FQNEAQ (reference sequence). This CDR3 reads CASSLVGRLASYNEQFF. As DNA, the CDR3 is TGTGCCAGCAGCTTAGTTGGTAGACTAGCGTCCTACAATGAGCAGTTCTTC.

The chain employs TRBV7-9 and TRBJ1-2; the D gene is possibly TRBD1 (6 bases). V was cut by 10 bases and J by 7 bases, with 22 bases left in between. This CDR3 contains 14 residues. In germline, CDR1 is SEHNR, CDR2 FQNEAQ (reference sequence). CDR3: CATEKGSGGAGYTF. The CDR3 coding sequence is TGTGCCACCGAGAAGGGGAGCGGGGGGGCTGGCTACACCTTC.

In its sample, this clone was seen a few times. This rearrangement joins TRBV5-5 to TRBJ1-1; tentatively, D is TRBD1 (6 bases). CDR3 length: 14 residues. The ends were cut back, 5 bases at V and 1 base at J, with 12 bases in the middle. Germline loops: CDR1 SGHKS, CDR2 YYEKEE (reference sequence). The CDR3 reads CASRGTPKNTEAFF. CDR3 nucleotides: TGTGCCAGCAGGGGGACACCGAAGAACACTGAAGCTTTCTTT. Complete variable domain (other parts from reference TRBV5-5 and TRBJ1-1): DAGVTQSPTHLIKTRGQQVTLRCSPISGHKSVSWYQQVLGQGPQFIFQYYEKEERGRGNFPDRFSARQFPNYSSELNVNALLLGDSALYLCASRGTPKNTEAFFGQGTRLTVV.

The J gene is TRBJ2-2, the V gene TRBV7-9; D ambiguous. The germline V and J ends were trimmed by 8 bases and 5 bases, with 6 bases remaining between them. Germline loops: CDR1 SEHNR, CDR2 FQNEAQ (reference sequence). The CDR3 is made up of 11 amino acids. The CDR3 spells CASEDTGELFF. CDR3 coding DNA: TGTGCCAGCGAGGATACCGGGGAGCTGTTTTTT.

This clone was found a few times. V gene TRBV7-8 combines with J gene TRBJ2-2; tentative D call: TRBD2 (5 bases). CDR3 length: 13 amino acids. With 11 bases removed from V and 2 bases from J, the gap between germline ends came to 12 bases. Germline CDR1 reads SGHVS; CDR2 reads FQNEAQ. The CDR3, as DNA: TGTGCCGGGAAAGGACTTAACACCGGGGAGCTGTTTTTT. This encodes CAGKGLNTGELFF.

V is TRBV28 and J is TRBJ1-3, with 7 bases identical to TRBD1. The CDR3 spans 16 residues. The ends lost 5 bases at V and 0 bases at J; junction bases unmatched: 7. In germline, CDR1 is MDHEN, CDR2 SYDVKM. The CDR3 nucleotides read TGTGCCAGCAGTCAAAACAGGGGTCTCTCTGGAAACACCATATATTTT. Its protein product is CASSQNRGLSGNTIYF.

The CDR3 loop reads CASSSAQGWSGNTEAFF. CDR3 DNA sequence: TGTGCCAGCAGTTCCGCACAGGGTTGGAGTGGAAACACTGAAGCTTTCTTT. V is TRBV28 and J is TRBJ1-1; D perhaps matches TRBD1 (6 bases). Deletions cut 4 bases from V and 2 bases from J, with 20 bases between. The germline gives CDR1 MDHEN, CDR2 SYDVKM. The CDR3 is 17 amino acids.

The V call is TRBV4-3, the J call TRBJ2-1; tentatively, D is TRBD2 (7 bases). The CDR3 extends over 16 amino acids. Germline values: CDR1 LGHNA, CDR2 YSLEER. The ends were cut back, 1 base at V and 4 bases at J, with 14 bases in the middle. CDR3 nucleotides: TGCGCCAGCAGCCAAGTTGCGGGGGCGGCATACAATGAGCAGTTCTTC. It yields the protein CASSQVAGAAYNEQFF.

This chain joins TRBV4-1 and TRBJ2-7; a possible D gene is TRBD2 (6 bases). The length of the CDR3 is 15 residues. V was clipped by 1 base and J by 3 bases, with 13 bases between them. CDR1 and CDR2 (germline): MGHRA, YSYEKL. The CDR3, as DNA: TGCGCCAGCAGCCAAGGCGGGACGGAGCTCTACGAGCAGTACTTC. Amino acids: CASSQGGTELYEQYF.

The rearrangement uses TRBV5-6 and TRBJ2-7, with D perhaps TRBD2 (5 bases). V was shortened by 5 bases and J by 5 bases, with 17 bases between the two germline ends. CDR3 length: 14 residues. Germline CDR1 is SGHDT and CDR2 is YYEEEE. As DNA, the CDR3 is TGTGCCAGCAGTGAGACCCCTACGACTAACGAGCAGTACTTC. Protein sequence: CASSETPTTNEQYF. Variable domain in full (rest from reference TRBV5-6 and TRBJ2-7): DAGVTQSPTHLIKTRGQQVTLRCSPKSGHDTVSWYQQALGQGPQFIFQYYEEEERQRGNFPDRFSGHQFPNYSSELNVNALLLGDSALYLCASSETPTTNEQYFGPGTRLTVT.

The rearrangement joins TRBV5-4 to TRBJ1-1, with a tentative D call TRBD1 (6 bases). Germline CDR1 and CDR2: SGHNT and YYREEE (reference sequence). V dropped 3 bases and J dropped 3 bases, with 12 bases sitting between them. The CDR3 length is 14 residues. The CDR3 DNA reads TGTGCCAGCAGCTCCACAGGGACGTACACTGAAGCTTTCTTT. Encoded protein: CASSSTGTYTEAFF.

This clone was recorded once. The chain links TRBV9 to TRBJ2-7, with 8 bases identical to TRBD2. This CDR3 contains 14 residues. Germline V gene data show CDR1 as SGDLS and CDR2 as YYNGEE. J was trimmed by 5 bases and V by 0 bases; bases with no gene match: 4. The CDR3 nucleotides are TGTGCCAGCAGCGTAGGACTAGCGCTCAACGAGCAGTACTTC. Amino acids: CASSVGLALNEQYF.

V gene TRBV28 combines with J gene TRBJ2-7; D unresolved. V was clipped by 4 bases and J by 4 bases, with 17 bases between them. The CDR3 runs 15 residues. Germline V gene sequence: CDR1 MDHEN, CDR2 SYDVKM. The chain's CDR3 is CASSSASLGPYEQYF. The CDR3 nucleotides are TGTGCCAGCAGTTCGGCTAGTCTAGGTCCGTACGAGCAGTACTTC.

J is TRBJ1-6 and V is TRBV30; D uncertain. Trimming took 0 bases from V and 13 from J, leaving 10 bases between them. The CDR3 consists of 12 residues. Germline V CDR1 and CDR2: GTSNPN, SVGIG (reference sequence). The CDR3 here is CAWSVGSMPLHF. DNA for the CDR3: TGTGCCTGGAGTGTGGGCAGCATGCCCCTCCACTTT.

V is TRBV25-1 and J is TRBJ2-7; D is possibly TRBD1 (6 bases). CDR3 length: 14 residues. Per the germline V gene, CDR1 is MGHDK and CDR2 is SYGVNS. Trimming removed 5 bases from V and 4 bases from J, with 15 bases in between. Here the CDR3 DNA reads TGTGCCAGCAGTAATCAACAGGGTCGGTACGAGCAGTACTTC. Its translation is CASSNQQGRYEQYF.

This clone was counted only a few times. CDR3 DNA: TGCGCCAGCGGACTAGCGGGGGGGGCCGGGGAGCTGTTTTTT. It translates to CASGLAGGAGELFF. The V call is TRBV10-2, the J call TRBJ2-2, with 15 bases that match TRBD2. The V gene end was trimmed by 8 bases and the J gene end by 6 bases; junction bases not matched to a gene: 1. This CDR3 has 14 amino acids. Germline-derived CDR1 and CDR2 are WSHSY and SAAADI.